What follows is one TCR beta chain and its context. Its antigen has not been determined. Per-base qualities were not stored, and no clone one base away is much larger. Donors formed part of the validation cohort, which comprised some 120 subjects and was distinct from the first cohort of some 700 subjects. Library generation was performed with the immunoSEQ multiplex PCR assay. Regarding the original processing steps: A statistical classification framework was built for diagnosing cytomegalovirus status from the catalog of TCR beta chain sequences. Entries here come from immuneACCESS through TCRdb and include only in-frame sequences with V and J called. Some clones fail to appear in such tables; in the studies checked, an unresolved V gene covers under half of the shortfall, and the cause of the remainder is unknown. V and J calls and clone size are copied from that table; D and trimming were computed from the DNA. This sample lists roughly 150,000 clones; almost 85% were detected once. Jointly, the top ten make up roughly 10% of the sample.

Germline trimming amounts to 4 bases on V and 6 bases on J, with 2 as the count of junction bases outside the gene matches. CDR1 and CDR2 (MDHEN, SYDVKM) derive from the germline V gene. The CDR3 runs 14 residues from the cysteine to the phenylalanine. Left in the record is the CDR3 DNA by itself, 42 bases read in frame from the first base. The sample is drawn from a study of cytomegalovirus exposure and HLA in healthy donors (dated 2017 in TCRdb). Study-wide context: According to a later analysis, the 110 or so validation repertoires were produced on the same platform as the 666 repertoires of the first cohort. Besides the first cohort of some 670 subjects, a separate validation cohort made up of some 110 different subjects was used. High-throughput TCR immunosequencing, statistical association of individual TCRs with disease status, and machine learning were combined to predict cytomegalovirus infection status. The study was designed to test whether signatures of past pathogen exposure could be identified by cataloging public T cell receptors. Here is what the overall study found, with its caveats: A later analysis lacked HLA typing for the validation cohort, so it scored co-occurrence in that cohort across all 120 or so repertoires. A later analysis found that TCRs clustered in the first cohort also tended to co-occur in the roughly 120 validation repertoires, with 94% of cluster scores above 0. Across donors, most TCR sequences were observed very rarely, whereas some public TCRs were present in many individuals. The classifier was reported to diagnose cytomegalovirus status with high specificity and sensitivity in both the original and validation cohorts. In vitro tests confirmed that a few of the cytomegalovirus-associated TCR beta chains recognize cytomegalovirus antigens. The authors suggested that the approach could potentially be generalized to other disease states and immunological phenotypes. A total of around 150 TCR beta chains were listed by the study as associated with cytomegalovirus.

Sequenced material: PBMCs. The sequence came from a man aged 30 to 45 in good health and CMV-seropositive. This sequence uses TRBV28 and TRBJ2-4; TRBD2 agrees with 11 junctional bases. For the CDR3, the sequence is CASSSLAGANIQYF. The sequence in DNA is TGTGCCAGCAGTTCACTAGCGGGAGCAAACATTCAGTACTTC.